This T cell receptor beta chain is drawn from a study of blood T cell repertoires in COVID-19. Clones were read by immunoSEQ multiplex PCR, and TCRdb kept only the in-frame ones, dropping some. Among about 150,000 clones, around four fifths were seen once, and the ten largest hold 5.5% to 7%. The V gene's germline CDR1 is SEHNR and CDR2 FQNEAQ (reference sequence). V lost 5 bases and J lost 5; bases outside the gene matches: 7. This CDR3 region has 15 residues. This receptor was identified in a woman between 45 and 65 years old who had recovered from COVID-19. The V gene is TRBV7-9, the J gene TRBJ2-2; TRBD1 matches at 8 bases. The sequencing input was PBMCs or T cells enriched from blood (not recorded which). The CDR3 loop is CASSRDRSGTGELFF. The DNA for the CDR3 is TGTGCCAGCAGCCGGGACAGGTCCGGAACCGGGGAGCTGTTTTTT.